Below are 14 T cell receptor beta chains sequenced from a single sample in a study of technical replicates of blood from a few donors. Assay used: immunoSEQ multiplex PCR; TCRdb lists only in-frame clones, some missing. The data show 76,000 or so clones, 80% to 90% seen once. Sequencing used PBMCs. These receptors were taken from a human donor in good health. Some clones in this sample may be carry-over from other donors' samples.

In regard to this clone: At one of its ends the junction is not consistent with the germline gene, which may arise from a read error. The V and J genes are TRBV7-9 and TRBJ2-1; 8 bases map to TRBD2. CDR1 and CDR2 from the germline V gene are SEHNR and FQNEAQ (reference sequence). The CDR3 totals 17 residues. DNA for the CDR3: TGTGCCAGCAGATTAGGAACGGGAGGGCGTTCCTACAATGAGCAGTTCTTC. Amino acid sequence: CASRLGTGGRSYNEQFF.

The chain couples TRBV11-2 to TRBJ2-2, with 7 positions matching TRBD2. This CDR3 has 16 residues. The V segment lost 5 bases and the J segment 2 bases; nucleotides outside the gene matches: 8. The germline CDR1 and CDR2 sequences are SGHAT and FQNNGV. In DNA, the CDR3 is TGTGCCAGCAGCACAGTGGGGGGGAGAAACACCGGGGAGCTGTTTTTT. Protein product: CASSTVGGRNTGELFF.

V gene TRBV25-1 combines with J gene TRBJ2-5; maybe TRBD2 (5 bases). V lost 3 bases and J lost 2, with 7 bases in between. The CDR3 contains 13 residues. Germline V CDR1 and CDR2: MGHDK, SYGVNS. DNA for the CDR3: TGTGCCAGCAGTGAGCCGGGGCAAGAGACCCAGTACTTC. This codes for CASSEPGQETQYF.

V usage is TRBV12-5 and J usage is TRBJ1-6, with 10 bases lining up with TRBD1. The CDR3 totals 16 residues. Trimming cost V 4 bases and J 5 bases; bases outside gene matches: 5. Germline V gene lookup returns CDR1 LGHNT and CDR2 FRNRAP. The CDR3, as DNA: TGTGCTAGTGGTTCGCCGACAGGGGGCAATAATTCACCCCTCCACTTT. Encoded protein: CASGSPTGGNNSPLHF.

The V call is TRBV5-4, the J call TRBJ1-2; 12 bases are a match to TRBD1. The V gene end was trimmed by 1 base and the J gene end by 2 bases; junction bases not matched to a gene: 9. This CDR3 is 18 amino acids long. Germline CDR1 and CDR2: SGHNT and YYREEE (reference sequence). The DNA for the CDR3 is TGTGCCAGCAGCTTGCGCGGGACAGGGGGCGGGAGGAACTATGGCTACACCTTC. It encodes CASSLRGTGGGRNYGYTF.

The CDR3 spells CATSRVPDRANTGELFF. The CDR3 DNA sequence: TGTGCCACCAGCAGAGTCCCCGACAGGGCAAACACCGGGGAGCTGTTTTTT. The chain joins TRBV15 to TRBJ2-2, with TRBD1 matching over 7 bases. The V gene end was trimmed by 1 base and the J gene end by 2 bases; junction bases not matched to a gene: 7. Germline CDR1 and CDR2: LNHNV and YYDKDF (reference sequence). CDR3 length: 17 residues.

The chain uses TRBV29-1 and TRBJ2-5, with D possibly being TRBD2 (5 bases). The V end lost 7 bases, the J end lost 1 base, and 13 bases lay between the germline ends. The CDR3 runs to 13 residues. Germline CDR1 reads SQVTM; CDR2 reads ANQGSEA. The CDR3 DNA sequence: TGCAGCGGGCGCCGGGATATCCAAGAGACCCAGTACTTC. It specifies CSGRRDIQETQYF.

CDR3 nucleotides: TGTGCCAGCAGCCAAGGGACAGGGGGGTGGGATACGCAGTATTTT. It is translated as CASSQGTGGWDTQYF. This chain links TRBV6-5 with TRBJ2-3; TRBD1 matches 11 bases. CDR3 length: 15 amino acids. Trimming at V came to 6 bases and at J to 6 bases, leaving 8 bases not matched to a gene. In germline, CDR1 is MNHEY, CDR2 SVGAGI.

V usage is TRBV19 and J usage is TRBJ1-6; D is uncertain. The V end lost 6 bases, the J end lost 1 base, and 10 bases lay between the germline ends. Germline CDR1 and CDR2: LNHDA and SQIVND (reference sequence). The CDR3 spans 15 residues. CDR3 residues: CASSLGSSYNSPLHF. The CDR3 DNA is TGTGCCAGTAGCCTAGGGAGTTCCTATAATTCACCCCTCCACTTT.

The CDR3 DNA sequence: TGTGCCAGCAGCTTATTAGGGGCCGGCGAGCAGTACTTC. Its translation: CASSLLGAGEQYF. V is TRBV7-2 and J is TRBJ2-7; TRBD1 is a possible D gene (5 bases). Per germline, CDR1 SGHTA and CDR2 FQGNSA. V lost 2 bases and J 6 bases, leaving 11 bases between the germline ends. The CDR3 is 13 residues long.

This clone was counted once. This chain uses TRBV5-1 with TRBJ1-2, with TRBD1 identical over 9 bases. The germline CDR1 and CDR2 sequences are SGHRS and YFSETQ. The trim removed 4 bases at V and 3 bases at J, leaving 7 bases unmatched. The CDR3 extends over 15 amino acids. Written as DNA, the CDR3 is TGCGCCAGCAGCGCAGACAGGGGGTCTTACTATGGCTACACCTTC. Protein: CASSADRGSYYGYTF. Combining the CDR3 with reference TRBV5-1 and TRBJ1-2 gives the whole variable domain KAGVTQTPRYLIKTRGQQVTLSCSPISGHRSVSWYQQTPGQGLQFLFEYFSETQRNKGNFPGRFSGRQFSNSRSEMNVSTLELGDSALYLCASSADRGSYYGYTFGSGTRLTVV.

The CDR3 coding sequence is TGTGCCAGCAGGCCCGAGTCCTACGAGCAGTACTTC. The encoded protein is CASRPESYEQYF. The genes are TRBV6-6 and TRBJ2-7; D is unclear. Trimming left V 6 bases short and J 1 base short, with 7 bases between. CDR1 and CDR2 (germline): MNHNY, SVGAGI (reference sequence). The CDR3 is 12 residues long.

This clone was observed once. The J gene is TRBJ1-1, the V gene TRBV4-1; a possible D gene is TRBD1 (5 bases). With 5 bases removed from V and 1 base from J, the gap between germline ends came to 14 bases. Germline V gene data show CDR1 as MGHRA and CDR2 as YSYEKL. This CDR3 is 15 amino acids long. The CDR3 here is CASSATEFGNTEAFF. The CDR3 coding sequence is TGCGCCAGCAGCGCGACAGAGTTTGGGAACACTGAAGCTTTCTTT.

The chain combines TRBV6-5 with TRBJ1-3; the D is unclear. The germline V and J ends were trimmed by 6 bases and 5 bases, with 11 bases remaining between them. The germline CDR1 and CDR2 sequences are MNHEY and SVGAGI. This CDR3 has 13 amino acids. The CDR3 reads CASRQNLRNTIYF. The CDR3 nucleotides are TGTGCCAGCAGACAGAACCTCAGAAACACCATATATTTT.